Listed below are T cell receptor beta chains from one sample, sequenced in a study of blood T cell repertoires in COVID-19. Sequencing used immunoSEQ multiplex PCR; TCRdb keeps in-frame clones, though not all of them. In the table there are around 390,000 clones, around nine tenths of which are singletons. Input material: PBMCs or T cells enriched from blood (not recorded which). The receptors were sampled from a woman aged 45-65 years who had recovered from COVID-19. Both conserved end residues are part of each CDR3. D genes are given only for firm matches. Expanded clones are given a class, and other clones once, few, many or no size at all.

few	TRBV9	TRBD1	TRBJ2-7	TGTGCCAGCAGTAGAGGACAGGGTGGATACGAGCAGTACTTC	CASSRGQGGYEQYF
.	TRBV4-2	TRBD2	TRBJ2-7	TGTGCCAGCAGCCACACTAGCGGGGCTCCCTACGAGCAGTACTTC	CASSHTSGAPYEQYF
.	TRBV9	.	TRBJ1-2	TGTGCCAGCAGCCCGTGGGCAGGGGCCTATGGCTACACCTTC	CASSPWAGAYGYTF
.	TRBV4-3	TRBD1	TRBJ2-1	TGCGCCAGCAGCCCAACGCCGGGACAGGGTAAGGATGAGCAGTTCTTC	CASSPTPGQGKDEQFF
.	TRBV27	TRBD1	TRBJ1-4	TGTGCCAGCAGTGCCAACAGGGGCCGGCGAAATGAAAAACTGTTTTTT	CASSANRGRRNEKLFF
.	TRBV5-1	.	TRBJ2-1	TGCGCCAGCAGCTTGGGACTAGACGATGAGCAGTTCTTC	CASSLGLDDEQFF
.	TRBV7-9	.	TRBJ1-4	TGTGCCAGCAGCTTCCCGACAGAACTTAATGAAAAACTGTTTTTT	CASSFPTELNEKLFF
.	TRBV2	.	TRBJ2-1	TGTGCCAGCAACGGGGGGCGGCAGTCCTACAATGAGCAGTTCTTC	CASNGGRQSYNEQFF
few	TRBV2	.	TRBJ1-2	TGTGCCAGCAGGACTGGGACATCCTCCTATGGCTACACCTTC	CASRTGTSSYGYTF
few	TRBV27	TRBD1	TRBJ1-2	TGTGCCAGCAGTTCCCGACCCCCGGACAGGGGCTTCTATGGCTACACCTTC	CASSSRPPDRGFYGYTF
.	TRBV2	.	TRBJ1-6	TGTGCCAGCAGTGAGGCGGCACCCCTCCACTTT	CASSEAAPLHF
.	TRBV28	.	TRBJ1-2	TGTGCCAGCAGTTTACGGGGTCAGACATATGGCTACACCTTC	CASSLRGQTYGYTF
.	TRBV21-1	.	TRBJ1-1	TGTGCCAGCCGATGGGACAGGGGTGACACTGAAGCTTTCTTT	CASRWDRGDTEAFF
.	TRBV11-2	.	TRBJ2-1	TGTGCCAGCAGCTCGTCCGAGTCCGATGAGCAGTTCTTC	CASSSSESDEQFF
.	TRBV5-1	.	TRBJ1-3	TGCGCCAGCAGCTTGCATGCAGTACCATCTGGAAACACCATATATTTT	CASSLHAVPSGNTIYF
.	TRBV27	.	TRBJ2-4	TGTGCCAGCAGTTTATCCTTTCGGGACATTCAGTACTTC	CASSLSFRDIQYF
.	TRBV4-2	TRBD1	TRBJ1-6	TGTGCCAGCAGCCAAGATCCTGCGGGAGGGACAGGGGGGTCACCCCTCCACTTT	CASSQDPAGGTGGSPLHF
once	TRBV4-2	TRBD2	TRBJ2-1	TGTGCCAGCAGCCAAGATATACGGGGGGGATACAATGAGCAGTTCTTC	CASSQDIRGGYNEQFF
.	TRBV27	TRBD1	TRBJ1-2	TGTGCCAGCAGCCCACTTGGGGGGGGACAGGGGGCGGGTGGCTACACCTTC	CASSPLGGGQGAGGYTF
.	TRBV30	.	TRBJ1-1	TGTGCCTGGAGTAACTTAGACGGCGGGACTGAAGCTTTCTTT	CAWSNLDGGTEAFF
.	TRBV4-3	.	TRBJ1-2	TGCGCCAGCAGCCAAGAGGGCAGGGGAGGGGGCTACACCTTC	CASSQEGRGGGYTF
.	TRBV4-1	.	TRBJ1-5	TGCGCCAGCAGCCTCTACCCAGGGGCCAACCAGCCCCAGCATTTT	CASSLYPGANQPQHF
.	TRBV10-3	TRBD2	TRBJ2-2	TGTGCCATCAGTGAGTCAAAGACTAGCCTCGACACCGGGGAGCTGTTTTTT	CAISESKTSLDTGELFF
.	TRBV29-1	.	TRBJ2-7	TGCAGCGTTGAGCAGGGTGGATCCTACGAGCAGTACTTC	CSVEQGGSYEQYF
.	TRBV5-6	TRBD1	TRBJ2-1	TGTGCCAGCAGCTTGCCGGGACAGGGGTACAATGAGCAGTTCTTC	CASSLPGQGYNEQFF
.	TRBV6-2/TRBV6-3	TRBD2	TRBJ2-3	TGTGCCAGCAGTTATAGCGGGGGGAGCACAGATACGCAGTATTTT	CASSYSGGSTDTQYF
.	TRBV9	.	TRBJ1-4	TGTGCCAGCAGCGTCGGGACTCCCTGGGATGAAAAACTGTTTTTT	CASSVGTPWDEKLFF
.	TRBV11-3	.	TRBJ2-3	TGTGCCAGCAGCTCGACGGGGGCAGATACGCAGTATTTT	CASSSTGADTQYF
.	TRBV11-2	TRBD2	TRBJ2-7	TGTGCCAGCAGCCTACTCCTCGGACTAGCGGGGTTGTACGAGCAGTACTTC	CASSLLLGLAGLYEQYF
.	TRBV18	TRBD2	TRBJ2-7	TGTGCCAGCTCACACTGGGGGACTAACGTCTACGAGCAGTACTTC	CASSHWGTNVYEQYF
many	TRBV3-1/TRBV3-2	.	TRBJ1-2	TGTGCCAGCAGCCGCTGGGCCAGTGGCTACACCTTC	CASSRWASGYTF
once	TRBV5-1	.	TRBJ1-2	TGCGCCAGCAGTCGAGCCAGGGACTATGGCTACACCTTC	CASSRARDYGYTF
once	TRBV19	.	TRBJ1-1	TGTGCCAGTAGTATAGATCGGGGGTTATTGTGGACTGAAGCTTTCTTT	CASSIDRGLLWTEAFF
.	TRBV2	.	TRBJ1-5	TGTGCCAGCAGTGGCAGGGAAGACCAGCCCCAGCATTTT	CASSGREDQPQHF
once	TRBV2	.	TRBJ1-2	TGTGCCAGCAGTGTAGGAGCAGGGAACTATGGCTACACCTTC	CASSVGAGNYGYTF
few	TRBV18	TRBD1	TRBJ1-5	TGTGCCAGCTCACCTCCGGACAGGAACAATCAGCCCCAGCATTTT	CASSPPDRNNQPQHF
once	TRBV4-2	TRBD1	TRBJ1-1	TGTGCCAGCAGCCAAGCTCAGGGGGCCAATGAAGCTTTCTTT	CASSQAQGANEAFF